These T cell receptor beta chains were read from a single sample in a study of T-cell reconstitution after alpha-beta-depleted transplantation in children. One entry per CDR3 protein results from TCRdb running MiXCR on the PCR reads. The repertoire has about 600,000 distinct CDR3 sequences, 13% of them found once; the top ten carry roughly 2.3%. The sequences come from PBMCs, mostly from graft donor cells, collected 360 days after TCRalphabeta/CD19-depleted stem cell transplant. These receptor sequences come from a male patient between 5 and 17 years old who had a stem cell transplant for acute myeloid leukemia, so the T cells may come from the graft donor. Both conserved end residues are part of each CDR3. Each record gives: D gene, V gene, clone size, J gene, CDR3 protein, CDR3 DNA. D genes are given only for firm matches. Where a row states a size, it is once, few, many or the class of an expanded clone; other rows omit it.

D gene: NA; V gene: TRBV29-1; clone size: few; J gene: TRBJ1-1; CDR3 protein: CSVEMRGGRTEAFF; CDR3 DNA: TGCAGCGTTGAAATGAGGGGAGGTCGCACTGAAGCTTTCTTT
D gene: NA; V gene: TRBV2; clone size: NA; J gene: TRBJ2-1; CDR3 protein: CASRPRDGRFF; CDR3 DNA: TGTGCCAGCAGGCCGCGGGATGGGCGGTTCTTC
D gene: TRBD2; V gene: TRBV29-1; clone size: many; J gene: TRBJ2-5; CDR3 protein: CSVNPGGGETQYF; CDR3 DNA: TGCAGCGTCAATCCGGGAGGAGGGGAGACCCAGTACTTC
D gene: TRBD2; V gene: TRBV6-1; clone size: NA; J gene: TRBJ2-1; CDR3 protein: CASRLGTSGRARNEQFF; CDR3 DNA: TGTGCCAGCAGGCTCGGGACTAGCGGGAGGGCCAGAAATGAGCAGTTCTTC
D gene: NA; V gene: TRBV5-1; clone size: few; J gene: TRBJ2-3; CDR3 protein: CASSLTLDTDTQYF; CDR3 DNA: TGCGCCAGCAGCTTGACCCTCGACACAGATACGCAGTATTTT
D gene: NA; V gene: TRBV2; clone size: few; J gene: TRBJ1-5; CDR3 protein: CASFKRPDSNQPQHF; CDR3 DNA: TGTGCCAGCTTTAAACGACCAGATAGCAATCAGCCCCAGCATTTT
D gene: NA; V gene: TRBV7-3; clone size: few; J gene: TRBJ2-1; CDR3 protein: CASSLSRRLYNEQFF; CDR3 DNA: TGTGCCAGCAGCCTTTCCCGGCGGCTTTACAATGAGCAGTTCTTC
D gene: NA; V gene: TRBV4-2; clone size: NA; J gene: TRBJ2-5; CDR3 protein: CASSRPEREEETQYF; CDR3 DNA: TGTGCCAGCAGCCGCCCCGAACGCGAGGAAGAGACCCAGTACTTC
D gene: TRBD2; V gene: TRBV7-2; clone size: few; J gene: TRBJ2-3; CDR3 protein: CASSPGTSGGTQYF; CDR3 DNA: TGTGCCAGCAGTCCCGGGACTAGCGGGGGTACGCAGTATTTT
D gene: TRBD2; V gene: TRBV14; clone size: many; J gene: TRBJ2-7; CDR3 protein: CASSQGGGPLSYEQYF; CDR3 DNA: TGTGCCAGCAGCCAAGGCGGGGGTCCCTTATCCTACGAGCAGTACTTC
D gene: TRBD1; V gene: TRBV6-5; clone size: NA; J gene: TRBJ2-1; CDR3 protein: CASSYKGQGFGNEQFF; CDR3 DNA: TGTGCCAGCAGTTACAAGGGACAGGGGTTCGGGAATGAGCAGTTCTTC
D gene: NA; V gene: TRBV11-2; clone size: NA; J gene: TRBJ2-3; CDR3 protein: CASSLESISSTDTQYF; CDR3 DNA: TGTGCCAGCAGCTTAGAGTCGATCTCTAGCACAGATACGCAGTATTTT
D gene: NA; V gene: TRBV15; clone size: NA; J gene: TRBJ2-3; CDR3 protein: CATSRGVGGLRQTDTQYF; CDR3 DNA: TGTGCCACCAGCAGAGGGGTAGGGGGACTCCGGCAGACAGATACGCAGTATTTT
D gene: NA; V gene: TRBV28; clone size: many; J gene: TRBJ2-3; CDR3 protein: CASSSWTETSTDTQYF; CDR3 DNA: TGTGCCAGCAGTTCCTGGACAGAAACTAGCACAGATACGCAGTATTTT
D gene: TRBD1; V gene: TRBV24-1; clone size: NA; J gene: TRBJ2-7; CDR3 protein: CATSDSRQGGYEQYF; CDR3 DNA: TGTGCCACCAGTGATTCCCGACAGGGTGGCTACGAGCAGTACTTC
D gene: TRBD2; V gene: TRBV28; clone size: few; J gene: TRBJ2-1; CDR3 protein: CASSFYRTGTSGSPRQFF; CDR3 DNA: TGTGCCAGCAGTTTTTATAGGACAGGGACTAGCGGGAGTCCTAGGCAGTTCTTC
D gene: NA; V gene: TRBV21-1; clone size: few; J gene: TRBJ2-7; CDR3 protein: CASTILAFPHEQYF; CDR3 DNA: TGTGCCAGCACTATACTAGCGTTCCCCCACGAGCAGTACTTC
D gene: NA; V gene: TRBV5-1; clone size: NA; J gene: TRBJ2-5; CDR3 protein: CASSLNGKGQETQYF; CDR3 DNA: TGCGCCAGCAGCTTGAACGGGAAGGGGCAAGAGACCCAGTACTTC
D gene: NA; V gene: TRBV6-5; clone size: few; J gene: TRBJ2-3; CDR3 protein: CASSYGGAGTDTQYF; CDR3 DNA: TGTGCCAGCAGTTACGGGGGGGCCGGCACAGATACGCAGTATTTT
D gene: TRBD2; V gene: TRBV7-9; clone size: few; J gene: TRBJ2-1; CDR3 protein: CASSRLARPYNEQFF; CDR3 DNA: TGTGCCAGCAGCCGACTAGCGAGACCCTACAATGAGCAGTTCTTC
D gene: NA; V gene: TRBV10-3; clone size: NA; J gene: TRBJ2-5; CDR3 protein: CAISESILEETQYF; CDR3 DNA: TGTGCCATCAGTGAGTCGATCCTGGAAGAGACCCAGTACTTC
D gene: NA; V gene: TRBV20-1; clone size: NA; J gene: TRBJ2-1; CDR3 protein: CSASWVRVYNEQFF; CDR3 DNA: TGCAGTGCTAGCTGGGTAAGGGTCTACAATGAGCAGTTCTTC
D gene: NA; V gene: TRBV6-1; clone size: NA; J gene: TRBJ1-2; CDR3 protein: CASSFTSGYGYTF; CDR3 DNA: TGTGCCAGCAGCTTCACCTCCGGGTATGGCTACACCTTC
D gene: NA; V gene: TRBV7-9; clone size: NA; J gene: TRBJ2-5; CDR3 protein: CASSLAAGEETQYF; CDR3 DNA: TGTGCCAGCAGCTTGGCTGCAGGGGAAGAGACCCAGTACTTC
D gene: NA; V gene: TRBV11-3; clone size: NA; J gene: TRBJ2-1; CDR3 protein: CASSLDVDGYNEQFF; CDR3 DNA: TGTGCCAGCAGCTTAGATGTCGATGGTTACAATGAGCAGTTCTTC
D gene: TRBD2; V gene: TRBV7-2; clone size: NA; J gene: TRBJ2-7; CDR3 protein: CASSFTPPGLAGSEQYF; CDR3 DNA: TGTGCCAGCAGCTTCACCCCCCCGGGACTAGCGGGGAGCGAGCAGTACTTC
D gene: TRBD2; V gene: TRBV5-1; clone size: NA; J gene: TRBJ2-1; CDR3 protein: CASSLGLAGNGDEQFF; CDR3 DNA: TGCGCCAGCAGCTTGGGACTAGCGGGAAACGGGGATGAGCAGTTCTTC
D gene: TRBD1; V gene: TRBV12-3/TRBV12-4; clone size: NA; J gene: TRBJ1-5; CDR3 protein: CASSLRDSASNQPQHF; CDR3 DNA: TGTGCCAGCAGTTTACGGGACAGCGCTAGCAATCAGCCCCAGCATTTT
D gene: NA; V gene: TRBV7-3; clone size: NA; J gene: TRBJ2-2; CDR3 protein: CASSSDHGELFF; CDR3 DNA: TGTGCCAGCAGCTCAGACCACGGGGAGCTGTTTTTT
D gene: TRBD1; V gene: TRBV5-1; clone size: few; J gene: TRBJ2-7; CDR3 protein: CASSPGTGDREQYF; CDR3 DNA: TGCGCCAGCAGCCCCGGGACAGGGGATAGGGAGCAGTACTTC
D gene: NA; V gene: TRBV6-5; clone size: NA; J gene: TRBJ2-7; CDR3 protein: CASSYERLGAGQYF; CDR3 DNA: TGTGCCAGCAGTTACGAGCGACTAGGAGCGGGGCAGTACTTC
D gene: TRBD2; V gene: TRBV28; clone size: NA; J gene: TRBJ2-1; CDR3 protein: CASFSQAGGAYNEQFF; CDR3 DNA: TGTGCCAGCTTCTCGCAAGCGGGAGGGGCCTACAATGAGCAGTTCTTC
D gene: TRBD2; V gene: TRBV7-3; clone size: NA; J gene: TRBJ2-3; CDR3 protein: CASSFPTSGVSTDTQYF; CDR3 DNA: TGTGCCAGCAGCTTCCCCACTAGCGGAGTTAGCACAGATACGCAGTATTTT
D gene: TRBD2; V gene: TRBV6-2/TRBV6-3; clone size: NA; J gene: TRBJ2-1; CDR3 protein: CASSSPGLAGEYEQFF; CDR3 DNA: TGTGCCAGCAGTTCGCCGGGACTAGCGGGAGAGTATGAGCAGTTCTTC
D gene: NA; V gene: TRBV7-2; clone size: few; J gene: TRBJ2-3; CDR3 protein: CASSLSSADTQYF; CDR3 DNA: TGTGCCAGCAGCTTGAGTAGCGCAGATACGCAGTATTTT
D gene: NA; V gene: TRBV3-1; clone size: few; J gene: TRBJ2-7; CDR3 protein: CASSQDPPPSSYEQYF; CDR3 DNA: TGTGCCAGCAGCCAAGACCCCCCACCGAGCTCCTACGAGCAGTACTTC
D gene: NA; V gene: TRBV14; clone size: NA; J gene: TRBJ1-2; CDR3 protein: CASSQGHASYGYTF; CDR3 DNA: TGTGCCAGCAGCCAAGGTCACGCGAGCTATGGCTACACCTTC
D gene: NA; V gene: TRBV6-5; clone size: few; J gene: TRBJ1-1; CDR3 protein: CASSYWGWQLNTEAFF; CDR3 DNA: TGTGCCAGCAGTTATTGGGGTTGGCAGTTGAACACTGAAGCTTTCTTT
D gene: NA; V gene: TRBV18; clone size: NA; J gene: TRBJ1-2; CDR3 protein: CASSPPSGYGYTF; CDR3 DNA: TGTGCCAGCTCACCACCGTCTGGTTATGGCTACACCTTC
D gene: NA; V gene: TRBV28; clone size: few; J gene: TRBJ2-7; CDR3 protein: CASSLPPGWGYEQYF; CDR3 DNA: TGTGCCAGCAGTTTACCCCCAGGCTGGGGGTACGAGCAGTACTTC
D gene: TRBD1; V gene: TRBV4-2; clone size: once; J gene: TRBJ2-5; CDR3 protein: CASSQVGTGNQETQYF; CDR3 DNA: TGTGCCAGCAGCCAAGTGGGGACAGGGAACCAAGAGACCCAGTACTTC
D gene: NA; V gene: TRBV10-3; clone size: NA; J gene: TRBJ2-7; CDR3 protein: CAISALLDEQYF; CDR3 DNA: TGTGCCATCAGTGCCCTACTAGACGAGCAGTACTTC
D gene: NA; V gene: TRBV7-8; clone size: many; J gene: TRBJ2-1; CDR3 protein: CASSCLTDAVVCHEQFF; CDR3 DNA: TGTGCCAGCAGCTGCCTAACTGACGCGGTAGTGTGTCATGAGCAGTTCTTC
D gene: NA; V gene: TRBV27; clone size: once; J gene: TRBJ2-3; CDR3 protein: CASSPRHRDSTDTQYF; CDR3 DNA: TGTGCCAGCAGTCCCCGACACAGGGACTCCACAGATACGCAGTATTTT
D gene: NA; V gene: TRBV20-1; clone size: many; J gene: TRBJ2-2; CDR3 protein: CSARGREITGELFF; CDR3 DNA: TGCAGTGCTAGGGGTCGGGAGATCACCGGGGAGCTGTTTTTT
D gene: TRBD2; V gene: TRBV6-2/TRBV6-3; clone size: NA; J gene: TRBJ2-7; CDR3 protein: CASSPLGLAEFYEQYF; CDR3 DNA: TGTGCCAGCAGCCCCCTTGGACTAGCGGAATTCTACGAGCAGTACTTC
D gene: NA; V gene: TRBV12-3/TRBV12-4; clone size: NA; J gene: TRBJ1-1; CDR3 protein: CASTLSLMNTEAFF; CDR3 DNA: TGTGCCAGCACATTGTCCCTCATGAACACTGAAGCTTTCTTT
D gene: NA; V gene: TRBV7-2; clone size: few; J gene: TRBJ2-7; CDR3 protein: CASSLGRVRYEQYF; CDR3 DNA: TGTGCCAGCAGCTTAGGACGGGTCCGCTACGAGCAGTACTTC